The sequence of this TCR beta chain was determined in a study of blood T cell repertoires in COVID-19. Across the study: Both acute and convalescent COVID-19 samples were obtained from the United States, Italy and Spain. The analysed material was cDNA or gDNA that came from T cells, B-cell-depleted T cells, or PBMCs.

Trimming removed 9 bases at V and 3 bases at J, with 11 bases between. CDR1 LGHDT and CDR2 YNNKEL come from the germline V gene (reference sequence). The CDR3 sequence is 12 residues long. Living in 24 US areas, the participants were between about 18 and 95 years of age. Categorization into cohorts depended on clinical history that participants reported. TCRdb keeps only in-frame clones here, not all; method: immunoSEQ multiplex PCR. The sample has around 280,000 clones, roughly 90% seen once; the top ten hold about 1.7%. This sequence was found in a woman aged 18-29 years with acute COVID-19. The sequencing sample was made of PBMCs or T cells enriched from blood (not recorded which). The chain is built from TRBV3-1 (or the pseudogene TRBV3-2) and TRBJ2-5; the D is unclear. The CDR3 reads CASLSGKETQYF. CDR3 nucleotide sequence: TGTGCCAGTCTCTCAGGAAAAGAGACCCAGTACTTC.